This record covers a single T cell receptor beta chain. As yet, its antigen is unknown. The data are from a study of cytomegalovirus exposure and HLA in healthy donors. Per the germline V gene, CDR1 is SNHLY and CDR2 is FYNNEI. With 4 bases removed from V and 9 bases from J, the gap between germline ends came to 19 bases. The CDR3 is 15 amino acids. General study points: Later, an analysis found that TCR clusters from the first cohort tended to co-occur in the roughly 120 validation repertoires. Most TCR sequences were seen very rarely across donors, but some public TCRs occurred in many.

The table came from immunoSEQ multiplex PCR; TCRdb's copy has only in-frame clones and leaves some out. The sample records about 400,000 clones, roughly 90% being singletons. Input material: PBMCs. The chain links TRBV2 to TRBJ2-1, with D possibly being TRBD2 (7 bases). The source of this sequence is a young woman in good health and CMV-seronegative. The CDR3 loop is CASSGEGGGRSEQFF. The CDR3 nucleotides are TGTGCCAGCAGTGGGGAAGGGGGGGGCCGGAGTGAGCAGTTCTTC.